A selection of T cell receptor beta chains follows, all from one sample in a study of shared clonotypes between healthy human individuals. TCRdb keeps only in-frame clones here, not all; method: immunoSEQ multiplex PCR. The data show some 2,400,000 clones, with roughly 95% seen just once and 0.1% to 0.15% held by the top ten. The sample consisted of naive CD4+ T cells sorted from blood. These receptors were obtained from a man aged 18 to 30 in good health. Both conserved end residues are part of each CDR3. A D gene is named only where the DNA matches it firmly. Not every row has a clone size; where given, it reads once, few, many or a size class.

>TRBJ2-7|TRBD1|TRBV5-1|.
CASSPGTGGAYEQYF
TGCGCCAGCAGCCCCGGGACAGGGGGAGCCTACGAGCAGTACTTC
>TRBJ1-1|.|TRBV9|.
CASSVATQVEGINTEAFF
TGTGCCAGCAGCGTAGCTACCCAGGTTGAGGGCATTAACACTGAAGCTTTCTTT
>TRBJ2-4|.|TRBV4-1|.
CASSQGRDLKNIQYF
TGCGCCAGCAGCCAAGGCAGGGACCTTAAAAACATTCAGTACTTC
>TRBJ2-5|.|TRBV2|.
CASSQNTLGGRETQYF
TGTGCCAGCAGTCAAAACACCCTCGGGGGAAGGGAGACCCAGTACTTC
>TRBJ2-5|.|TRBV9|.
CASSVVGVETQYF
TGTGCCAGCAGCGTAGTTGGGGTAGAGACCCAGTACTTC
>TRBJ2-2|TRBD1|TRBV10-1|few
CASSGPGTGINTGELFF
TGCGCCAGCAGTGGTCCCGGGACAGGGATTAACACCGGGGAGCTGTTTTTT
>TRBJ1-1|.|TRBV15|.
CATSRAEGGNTEAFF
TGTGCCACCAGCAGAGCGGAGGGTGGAAACACTGAAGCTTTCTTT
>TRBJ2-5|TRBD1|TRBV11-2|.
CASSVIGTGRGETQYF
TGTGCCAGCAGCGTAATCGGGACAGGGCGAGGAGAGACCCAGTACTTC
>TRBJ1-1|.|TRBV30|.
CAWDRKDRMNTEAFF
TGTGCCTGGGATAGGAAGGACCGAATGAACACTGAAGCTTTCTTT
>TRBJ1-6|TRBD1|TRBV9|.
CASSVGGQGYSPLHF
TGTGCCAGCAGCGTAGGAGGACAGGGCTATTCACCCCTCCACTTT
>TRBJ1-1|.|TRBV18|.
CASSETEGNTEAFF
TGTGCCAGCTCGGAAACGGAGGGGAACACTGAAGCTTTCTTT
>TRBJ2-2|TRBD1|TRBV7-6|.
CASSLGQGGNTGELFF
TGTGCCAGCAGCTTAGGACAGGGTGGGAACACCGGGGAGCTGTTTTTT
>TRBJ2-1|TRBD2|TRBV13|.
CASSSSGTRGIEQFF
TGTGCCAGCAGCTCGTCCGGGACTAGAGGGATTGAGCAGTTCTTC
>TRBJ2-2|.|TRBV5-1|.
CASINLGPGSTGELFF
TGCGCCAGCATTAACCTCGGACCGGGGAGCACCGGGGAGCTGTTTTTT
>TRBJ2-6|.|TRBV18|.
CASSPGRHSSGANVLTF
TGTGCCAGCTCACCGGGCAGGCACAGCTCTGGGGCCAACGTCCTGACTTTC
>TRBJ2-5|.|TRBV10-3|.
CAISESTGLQGQETQYF
TGTGCCATCAGTGAGTCGACCGGACTTCAGGGACAAGAGACCCAGTACTTC
>TRBJ1-4|TRBD1|TRBV5-1|.
CASSFGDRDEKLFF
TGCGCCAGCAGCTTCGGGGACAGGGATGAAAAACTGTTTTTT
>TRBJ1-2|.|TRBV6-6|once
CASSPNGNGYTF
TGTGCCAGCAGCCCTAACGGGAATGGCTACACCTTC
>TRBJ2-1|.|TRBV13|.
CASSFLEKSSYNEQFF
.
>TRBJ2-7|TRBD1|TRBV10-3|.
CAISGPATGGVNYEQYF
TGTGCCATCAGTGGGCCGGCCACAGGGGGCGTAAACTACGAGCAGTACTTC
>TRBJ2-3|TRBD1|TRBV2|.
CASCRQGNLDTQYF
TGTGCCAGCTGTCGACAGGGTAACTTGGATACGCAGTATTTT
>TRBJ2-2|.|TRBV18|.
CASSPILQGTGELFF
TGTGCCAGCTCACCCATTCTCCAGGGTACCGGGGAGCTGTTTTTT
>TRBJ1-6|.|TRBV4-1|.
CASSSDSGGRAYNSPLHF
TGCGCCAGCAGCTCTGATTCTGGGGGCCGCGCCTATAATTCACCCCTCCACTTT
>TRBJ1-4|.|TRBV29-1|.
CSVASAGTSNEKLFF
TGCAGCGTGGCATCCGCAGGGACCTCTAATGAAAAACTGTTTTTT
>TRBJ1-6|.|TRBV27|.
CASSPAGTSNSPLHF
TGTGCCAGCAGTCCCGCGGGTACCTCAAATTCACCCCTCCACTTT